Each of the 2 T cell receptor beta chains below was sequenced from the same sample in a study of identical twins. TCRdb re-called the 5' RACE reads through MiXCR, storing one row per CDR3 protein. Of around 370,000 distinct CDR3 sequences in the sample, 9% were seen once. Sequencing used naive T cells sorted from blood. The receptors derive from a woman in her 50s in good health.

The chain has TRBV7-9 and TRBJ2-3; 9 bases map to TRBD1. CDR1 and CDR2 from the germline V gene are SEHNR and FQNEAQ (reference sequence). V lost 5 bases, J lost 5 bases, and 11 bases stayed unmatched. The CDR3 loop spans 16 amino acids. The CDR3 nucleotides read TGTGCCAGCAGCCTCTCACCGGGACAGGGAGGAGATACGCAGTATTTT. Translating gives CASSLSPGQGGDTQYF.

This clonotype was recorded a few times. The chain combines TRBV5-1 with TRBJ2-1; TRBD2 agrees at 9 bases. With V trimmed by 4 bases and J by 7 bases, 12 bases remained unmatched. The CDR3 consists of 16 residues. Germline CDR1 is SGHRS and CDR2 is YFSETQ. The CDR3, as DNA: TGCGCCAGCAGCGCCACAATAGCGGGAGCTGGGAATGAGCAGTTCTTC. Protein product: CASSATIAGAGNEQFF.